Listed below are T cell receptor beta chains from one sample, sequenced in a study of blood T cell repertoires in COVID-19. Repertoires were generated with immunoSEQ multiplex PCR, while TCRdb's copy carries only in-frame clones and drops some. This table holds some 190,000 clones, about 80% found once. Sequencing used PBMCs or T cells enriched from blood (not recorded which). The receptors originated from a man aged 55 to 70 who had been exposed to COVID-19. Each CDR3 is given with its conserved first and last residue. A D gene is named only where the DNA matches it firmly. Clone size appears in some rows only: once, few, many, or a class for an expanded clone.

>TRBV27|-|-|TRBJ2-2
CASSLGQNRELFF
TGTGCCAGCAGTTTAGGGCAGAACAGGGAGCTGTTTTTT
>TRBV3-1/TRBV3-2|few|TRBD2|TRBJ2-2
CASSQARTSHTGELFF
TGTGCCAGCAGCCAAGCTAGGACTAGCCACACCGGGGAGCTGTTTTTT
>TRBV27|-|TRBD1|TRBJ1-1
CASSFNRGHTEAFF
TGTGCCAGCAGTTTTAACAGGGGGCATACTGAAGCTTTCTTT
>TRBV27|-|-|TRBJ1-5
CASSLKPEGNQPQHF
TGTGCCAGCAGTTTGAAACCCGAGGGCAATCAGCCCCAGCATTTT
>TRBV7-8|few|-|TRBJ2-5
CASSSRETQYF
TGTGCCAGCAGTAGTCGAGAGACCCAGTACTTC
>TRBV11-2|-|TRBD2|TRBJ2-2
CASSLALAGELTGELFF
TGTGCCAGCAGCTTAGCCCTAGCGGGAGAGCTCACCGGGGAGCTGTTTTTT
>TRBV19|-|TRBD1|TRBJ2-3
CASSTQGAFDTQYF
TGTGCCAGTAGTACGCAGGGGGCGTTCGATACGCAGTATTTT
>TRBV7-8|few|TRBD1|TRBJ1-4
CASSQSGTANEKLFF
TGTGCCAGCAGCCAATCCGGGACAGCTAATGAAAAACTGTTTTTT
>TRBV5-1|-|TRBD1|TRBJ1-1
CASSLTGVSTEAFF
TGCGCCAGCAGCTTGACAGGGGTGTCCACTGAAGCTTTCTTT
>TRBV19|-|-|TRBJ1-1
CASSPPTRMNTEAFF
TGTGCCAGTAGTCCTCCCACCAGGATGAACACTGAAGCTTTCTTT
>TRBV5-6|-|-|TRBJ1-5
CASSLEGPSSQPQHF
TGTGCCAGCAGCTTGGAGGGGCCCTCATCTCAGCCCCAGCATTTT
>TRBV4-1|few|TRBD1|TRBJ1-2
CASSQDGTGYGYTF
TGCGCCAGCAGCCAAGACGGGACAGGGTATGGCTACACCTTC
>TRBV11-3|-|TRBD2|TRBJ2-2
CASSHLGRQAGGTGELFF
TGTGCCAGCAGCCACCTCGGGAGGCAAGCGGGTGGTACCGGGGAGCTGTTTTTT
>TRBV21-1|-|-|TRBJ1-5
CASRKRYGAGQDSNQPQHF
TGTGCCAGCAGAAAAAGATATGGAGCGGGACAGGATAGCAATCAGCCCCAGCATTTT
>TRBV9|-|-|TRBJ2-2
CASSALQGNTGELFF
TGTGCCAGCAGCGCCTTACAGGGGAACACCGGGGAGCTGTTTTTT
>TRBV6-5|-|-|TRBJ2-3
CASNGGTDTQYF
TGTGCCAGCAACGGGGGAACAGATACGCAGTATTTT
>TRBV19|-|TRBD1|TRBJ1-1
CASSAPQGVEAFF
TGTGCCAGTAGTGCTCCACAGGGGGTTGAAGCTTTCTTT
>TRBV5-4|few|TRBD1|TRBJ1-6
CASSFTGDSPLHF
TGTGCCAGCAGCTTTACAGGGGATTCACCCCTCCACTTT
>TRBV7-3|-|-|TRBJ2-1
CASSPGHTNNEQFF
TGTGCCAGCAGTCCGGGACATACTAACAATGAGCAGTTCTTC
>TRBV29-1|-|-|TRBJ2-3
CSVARTATDTQYF
TGCAGCGTTGCCCGGACAGCCACAGATACGCAGTATTTT
>TRBV29-1|-|TRBD1|TRBJ2-1
CSALTGSSYNEQFF
TGCAGCGCCCTGACAGGGAGCTCCTACAATGAGCAGTTCTTC
>TRBV5-4|few|-|TRBJ2-2
CASSSTSKRELFF
TGTGCCAGCAGTTCCACTAGTAAGCGGGAGCTGTTTTTT
>TRBV5-1|-|TRBD1|TRBJ1-3
CASRSGTGGNTIYF
TGCGCCAGCAGATCCGGGACAGGGGGTAACACCATATATTTT
>TRBV25-1|once|TRBD2|TRBJ2-5
CASGGVMETQYF
TGTGCCAGCGGGGGGGTCATGGAGACCCAGTACTTC
>TRBV6-5|-|-|TRBJ1-6
CASRAGGQNSPLHF
TGTGCCAGCCGGGCCGGGGGGCAGAATTCACCCCTCCACTTT
>TRBV30|-|TRBD2|TRBJ2-1
CACIVSGLEFF
TGTGCCTGTATTGTCTCGGGACTAGAGTTCTTC
>TRBV5-4|-|TRBD2|TRBJ2-3
CASSLSAGGLMADTQYF
TGTGCCAGCAGCTTGTCAGCGGGGGGGCTGATGGCAGATACGCAGTATTTT
>TRBV6-5|-|-|TRBJ1-2
CASRWGGAENYGYTF
TGTGCCAGCAGGTGGGGCGGGGCGGAAAACTATGGCTACACCTTC
>TRBV5-4|-|-|TRBJ2-2
CASSFRSYGELFF
TGTGCCAGCAGCTTCCGTAGTTATGGGGAGCTGTTTTTT
>TRBV27|-|-|TRBJ1-1
CASSSTPRGEAFF
TGTGCCAGCAGTTCAACCCCCAGGGGTGAGGCTTTCTTT
>TRBV5-1|-|-|TRBJ2-2
CASSPVAGTGELFF
TGCGCCAGCAGCCCGGTGGCGGGGACCGGGGAGCTGTTTTTT
>TRBV18|-|-|TRBJ1-1
CASQGPQDEAFF
TGTGCCAGTCAGGGGCCTCAGGATGAAGCTTTCTTT
>TRBV25-1|few|-|TRBJ2-2
CASSEGGRDTGELFF
TGTGCCAGCAGTGAAGGGGGCCGGGACACCGGGGAGCTGTTTTTT
>TRBV2|once|TRBD1|TRBJ1-4
CASRGQGPGNEKLFF
TGTGCCAGCAGGGGACAGGGTCCGGGGAATGAAAAACTGTTTTTT
>TRBV7-2|-|-|TRBJ2-1
CASSLGVELEQFF
TGTGCCAGCAGCTTAGGGGTGGAGCTCGAGCAGTTCTTC
>TRBV28|few|-|TRBJ1-5
CASSSTGIVNQPQHF
TGTGCCAGCAGTTCTACAGGGATAGTCAATCAGCCCCAGCATTTT
>TRBV19|few|TRBD2|TRBJ2-2
CARNPGTSGRIMGTTGELFF
TGTGCCAGGAATCCGGGGACTAGCGGGAGAATCATGGGTACAACCGGGGAGCTGTTTTTT
>TRBV27|few|TRBD2|TRBJ2-7
CASTAQGTRVEEQYF
TGTGCCAGCACCGCGCAGGGGACTAGGGTGGAGGAGCAGTACTTC
>TRBV5-1|-|-|TRBJ2-5
CASSEQSGTPRTQYF
TGCGCCAGCAGCGAACAGTCCGGGACTCCCAGGACCCAGTACTTC
>TRBV3-1/TRBV3-2|-|-|TRBJ1-5
CASSQDFQGRHQPQHF
TGTGCCAGCAGCCAAGATTTTCAGGGGCGGCATCAGCCCCAGCATTTT
>TRBV30|-|-|TRBJ2-3
CAWSVGATDTQYF
TGTGCCTGGAGTGTAGGGGCCACAGATACGCAGTATTTT
>TRBV11-3|-|-|TRBJ2-1
CASSPLASSYNEQFF
TGTGCCAGCAGCCCCCTAGCGTCCTCCTACAATGAGCAGTTCTTC
>TRBV7-6|-|-|TRBJ2-7
CASSFIQEQYF
TGTGCCAGCAGCTTTATACAGGAGCAGTACTTC
>TRBV7-2|-|-|TRBJ2-5
CASSLDRYYQETQYF
TGTGCCAGCAGCCTTGACAGGTATTACCAAGAGACCCAGTACTTC
>TRBV27|once|TRBD2|TRBJ2-7
CASIRAGGREQYF
TGTGCCAGCATTAGAGCGGGAGGCAGGGAGCAGTACTTC
>TRBV15|-|-|TRBJ2-5
CATSRGPGMIGETQYF
TGTGCCACCAGCAGAGGGCCAGGGATGATAGGAGAGACCCAGTACTTC
>TRBV9|-|-|TRBJ2-3
CASSVGPAGTDTQYF
TGTGCCAGCAGCGTAGGTCCAGCGGGCACAGATACGCAGTATTTT